This is a list of T cell receptor beta chains from one sample in a study of identical twins. TCRdb reanalysed the 5' RACE reads using MiXCR and keeps one entry per CDR3 protein. Among 700,000 or so distinct CDR3 sequences listed, under 9% were seen once. This same sample was also part of a study on yellow fever vaccine responses in identical twins.

The specimen was PBMCs. These receptors all come from a woman between 18 and 29 years old in good health. The CDR3 runs from the conserved cysteine through the conserved F or W. Fields, in order: D gene, J gene, V gene, clone size, CDR3 protein, CDR3 DNA. D genes are given only for firm matches. The listing skips clone size in some rows; elsewhere it reads once, few, many or a size class.

d_gene: NA
j_gene: TRBJ1-1
v_gene: TRBV29-1
abundance: NA
CDR3aa: CSVDWMNTEAFF
CDR3nt: TGCAGCGTTGATTGGATGAACACTGAAGCTTTCTTT

d_gene: TRBD2
j_gene: TRBJ2-3
v_gene: TRBV29-1
abundance: few
CDR3aa: CSAEGLEETDTQYF
CDR3nt: TGCAGCGCAGAGGGACTAGAGGAGACAGATACGCAGTATTTT

d_gene: TRBD2
j_gene: TRBJ2-3
v_gene: TRBV20-1
abundance: NA
CDR3aa: CSAHGLAPSTDTQYF
CDR3nt: TGCAGTGCCCACGGACTAGCGCCTAGCACAGATACGCAGTATTTT

d_gene: NA
j_gene: TRBJ2-1
v_gene: TRBV24-1
abundance: few
CDR3aa: CATSDFLQDGNEQFF
CDR3nt: TGTGCCACCAGTGATTTTCTACAGGATGGAAATGAGCAGTTCTTC

d_gene: TRBD2
j_gene: TRBJ2-4
v_gene: TRBV15
abundance: NA
CDR3aa: CATSRVVGTSGSGGIQYF
CDR3nt: TGTGCCACCAGCAGAGTCGTTGGGACTAGCGGGAGCGGGGGCATTCAGTACTTC

d_gene: NA
j_gene: TRBJ2-3
v_gene: TRBV18
abundance: few
CDR3aa: CANAVSTDTQYF
CDR3nt: TGTGCCAACGCAGTCAGCACAGATACGCAGTATTTT

d_gene: TRBD2
j_gene: TRBJ2-1
v_gene: TRBV9
abundance: many
CDR3aa: CASSPVGGSKNEQFF
CDR3nt: TGTGCCAGCAGCCCCGTCGGCGGGAGCAAGAATGAGCAGTTCTTC

d_gene: TRBD2
j_gene: TRBJ2-1
v_gene: TRBV20-1
abundance: few
CDR3aa: CSARDGRKVNEQFF
CDR3nt: TGCAGTGCTAGAGACGGGAGGAAGGTCAATGAGCAGTTCTTC

d_gene: NA
j_gene: TRBJ2-7
v_gene: TRBV14
abundance: many
CDR3aa: CASSQDPNDLEQYF
CDR3nt: TGTGCCAGCAGCCAAGACCCCAACGACCTCGAGCAGTACTTC

d_gene: NA
j_gene: TRBJ2-1
v_gene: TRBV5-6
abundance: NA
CDR3aa: CASTRSYNEQFF
CDR3nt: TGTGCCAGCACGAGGTCCTACAATGAGCAGTTCTTC

d_gene: TRBD1
j_gene: TRBJ2-3
v_gene: TRBV29-1
abundance: NA
CDR3aa: CSVQTVTGVSYTQYF
CDR3nt: TGCAGCGTACAAACGGTGACAGGGGTTAGTTATACGCAGTATTTT

d_gene: TRBD1
j_gene: TRBJ2-1
v_gene: TRBV7-2
abundance: NA
CDR3aa: CASSLVLGQGVEQFF
CDR3nt: TGTGCCAGCAGCTTAGTATTGGGACAGGGGGTCGAGCAGTTCTTC

d_gene: NA
j_gene: TRBJ2-6
v_gene: TRBV10-3
abundance: few
CDR3aa: CAIGGPSSGANVLTF
CDR3nt: TGTGCCATCGGGGGCCCAAGCTCTGGGGCCAACGTCCTGACTTTC

d_gene: NA
j_gene: TRBJ2-1
v_gene: TRBV20-1
abundance: NA
CDR3aa: CCARDRTHSSYNEQFF
CDR3nt: TGCTGTGCTAGAGATCGGACTCATAGCTCCTACAATGAGCAGTTCTTC

d_gene: NA
j_gene: TRBJ2-1
v_gene: TRBV7-9
abundance: few
CDR3aa: CASSESAIYNEQFF
CDR3nt: TGTGCCAGCAGCGAGAGTGCTATCTACAATGAGCAGTTCTTC

d_gene: NA
j_gene: TRBJ2-2
v_gene: TRBV12-3/TRBV12-4
abundance: many
CDR3aa: CASRGGGLGGELFF
CDR3nt: TGTGCCAGCAGGGGAGGGGGCCTCGGCGGGGAGCTGTTTTTT

d_gene: TRBD2
j_gene: TRBJ2-2
v_gene: TRBV29-1
abundance: many
CDR3aa: CSGSSGSWAGELFF
CDR3nt: TGCAGCGGCTCTAGCGGGAGCTGGGCCGGGGAGCTGTTTTTT

d_gene: TRBD2
j_gene: TRBJ2-5
v_gene: TRBV6-1
abundance: NA
CDR3aa: CASRQSRGGTQYF
CDR3nt: TGTGCCAGCAGACAATCTCGCGGGGGTACCCAGTACTTC

d_gene: NA
j_gene: TRBJ2-1
v_gene: TRBV6-1
abundance: few
CDR3aa: CASEAGSQPNEQFF
CDR3nt: TGTGCCAGCGAGGCGGGTAGCCAACCCAATGAGCAGTTCTTC

d_gene: TRBD2
j_gene: TRBJ2-5
v_gene: TRBV20-1
abundance: NA
CDR3aa: CSARIPGLAGVGLAETQYF
CDR3nt: TGCAGTGCTAGGATCCCGGGACTAGCGGGAGTCGGGTTGGCAGAGACCCAGTACTTC

d_gene: TRBD2
j_gene: TRBJ2-1
v_gene: TRBV5-1
abundance: few
CDR3aa: CASSPRIQRGGQNEQFF
CDR3nt: TGCGCCAGCAGCCCCAGGATACAGCGGGGGGGCCAGAATGAGCAGTTCTTC

d_gene: NA
j_gene: TRBJ1-1
v_gene: TRBV9
abundance: few
CDR3aa: CASSVGPGQSNTEAFF
CDR3nt: TGTGCCAGCAGCGTAGGACCAGGACAGTCGAACACTGAAGCTTTCTTT

d_gene: TRBD2
j_gene: TRBJ2-1
v_gene: TRBV11-1
abundance: many
CDR3aa: CASSRRGLAEKGSYNEQFF
CDR3nt: TGTGCCAGCAGCCGGCGGGGACTAGCGGAGAAGGGGTCCTACAATGAGCAGTTCTTC

d_gene: TRBD2
j_gene: TRBJ2-5
v_gene: TRBV10-1
abundance: many
CDR3aa: CASSTGTSGSQETQYF
CDR3nt: TGCGCCAGCAGCACAGGGACTAGCGGATCTCAGGAGACCCAGTACTTC

d_gene: TRBD2
j_gene: TRBJ2-3
v_gene: TRBV5-1
abundance: few
CDR3aa: CASSPGGGRGNTQYF
CDR3nt: TGCGCCAGCAGCCCCGGCGGGGGAAGGGGAAATACGCAGTATTTT

d_gene: TRBD1
j_gene: TRBJ2-5
v_gene: TRBV5-1
abundance: many
CDR3aa: CASSSRTGEETQYF
CDR3nt: TGCGCCAGCAGCTCGCGGACAGGGGAAGAGACCCAGTACTTC

d_gene: TRBD1
j_gene: TRBJ2-1
v_gene: TRBV7-8
abundance: many
CDR3aa: CASSRTGVIHNEQFF
CDR3nt: TGTGCCAGCAGCCGTACAGGGGTCATCCACAATGAGCAGTTCTTC

d_gene: NA
j_gene: TRBJ2-6
v_gene: TRBV25-1
abundance: many
CDR3aa: CASRGWLGDQKGGGANVLTF
CDR3nt: TGTGCCAGCAGAGGCTGGTTAGGGGACCAAAAAGGGGGAGGGGCCAACGTCCTGACTTTC

d_gene: TRBD1
j_gene: TRBJ2-5
v_gene: TRBV12-3/TRBV12-4
abundance: NA
CDR3aa: CASSFGTGGEETQYF
CDR3nt: TGTGCCAGCAGTTTTGGTACAGGGGGCGAGGAGACCCAGTACTTC

d_gene: NA
j_gene: TRBJ2-5
v_gene: TRBV24-1
abundance: few
CDR3aa: CATSDSVSQETQYF
CDR3nt: TGTGCCACCAGTGACTCGGTCAGTCAAGAGACCCAGTACTTC

d_gene: NA
j_gene: TRBJ1-2
v_gene: TRBV5-1
abundance: few
CDR3aa: CASSSETGNYGYTF
CDR3nt: TGCGCCAGCAGCTCCGAGACGGGGAACTATGGCTACACCTTC

d_gene: TRBD1
j_gene: TRBJ2-5
v_gene: TRBV15
abundance: many
CDR3aa: CATSNGTALYQETQYF
CDR3nt: TGTGCCACCAGCAACGGGACAGCGTTGTACCAAGAGACCCAGTACTTC

d_gene: NA
j_gene: TRBJ2-1
v_gene: TRBV2
abundance: many
CDR3aa: CASRGASSYNEQFF
CDR3nt: TGTGCCAGCAGGGGAGCGAGCTCCTACAATGAGCAGTTCTTC

d_gene: TRBD2
j_gene: TRBJ2-1
v_gene: TRBV20-1
abundance: few
CDR3aa: CSALGLAGGGEQFF
CDR3nt: TGCAGTGCTTTAGGACTAGCGGGAGGTGGCGAGCAGTTCTTC

d_gene: NA
j_gene: TRBJ1-1
v_gene: TRBV2
abundance: few
CDR3aa: CASSYLQGTNTEAFF
CDR3nt: TGTGCCAGCAGCTACCTACAAGGAACTAACACTGAAGCTTTCTTT

d_gene: TRBD1
j_gene: TRBJ1-5
v_gene: TRBV27
abundance: few
CDR3aa: CASSSGQVGNQPQHF
CDR3nt: TGTGCCAGCAGCTCGGGACAGGTCGGCAATCAGCCCCAGCATTTT

d_gene: TRBD1
j_gene: TRBJ2-1
v_gene: TRBV29-1
abundance: NA
CDR3aa: CSAGQGAGINEQFF
CDR3nt: TGCAGCGCAGGACAGGGGGCGGGAATCAATGAGCAGTTCTTC

d_gene: NA
j_gene: TRBJ1-5
v_gene: TRBV12-3/TRBV12-4
abundance: NA
CDR3aa: CSCRGSNNQPQHF
CDR3nt: TGTTCATGCCGAGGAAGCAACAATCAGCCCCAGCATTTT

d_gene: NA
j_gene: TRBJ2-7
v_gene: TRBV25-1
abundance: NA
CDR3aa: CASNVPPRLVLKDYEQYF
CDR3nt: TGTGCCAGCAACGTCCCGCCCAGACTAGTGTTAAAGGACTACGAGCAGTACTTC

d_gene: TRBD2
j_gene: TRBJ2-1
v_gene: TRBV5-1
abundance: few
CDR3aa: CASSSVQREGLKSSYNEQFF
CDR3nt: TGCGCCAGCAGCTCCGTCCAGCGGGAGGGCCTGAAGAGCTCCTACAATGAGCAGTTCTTC

d_gene: TRBD1
j_gene: TRBJ2-3
v_gene: TRBV5-5
abundance: NA
CDR3aa: CASGSGTGTDTQYF
CDR3nt: TGTGCCAGCGGCTCTGGGACAGGCACAGATACGCAGTATTTT

d_gene: NA
j_gene: TRBJ2-2
v_gene: TRBV4-1
abundance: few
CDR3aa: CASGSSFSGELFF
CDR3nt: TGCGCCAGCGGATCTAGTTTTTCCGGGGAGCTGTTTTTT

d_gene: TRBD1
j_gene: TRBJ2-7
v_gene: TRBV4-3
abundance: few
CDR3aa: CASSQEPDRAHEQYF
CDR3nt: TGCGCCAGCAGCCAAGAGCCCGACAGGGCCCACGAGCAGTACTTC

d_gene: NA
j_gene: TRBJ2-3
v_gene: TRBV6-1
abundance: many
CDR3aa: CASSRASGRGTDTQYF
CDR3nt: TGTGCCAGCAGTCGAGCCAGCGGCCGGGGAACAGATACGCAGTATTTT

d_gene: NA
j_gene: TRBJ2-7
v_gene: TRBV12-3/TRBV12-4
abundance: few
CDR3aa: CASQGGGANRGLEQYF
CDR3nt: TGTGCCAGCCAAGGAGGGGGGGCGAACAGAGGGCTCGAGCAGTACTTC

d_gene: TRBD2
j_gene: TRBJ2-7
v_gene: TRBV12-3/TRBV12-4
abundance: few
CDR3aa: CASSLKGLGAPTPYEQYF
CDR3nt: TGTGCCAGCAGTTTAAAGGGACTAGGGGCCCCGACCCCCTACGAGCAGTACTTC

d_gene: TRBD1
j_gene: TRBJ2-5
v_gene: TRBV6-1
abundance: NA
CDR3aa: CASSPNEGQKQETQYF
CDR3nt: TGTGCCAGCAGCCCCAACGAGGGACAGAAACAAGAGACCCAGTACTTC

d_gene: TRBD2
j_gene: TRBJ2-3
v_gene: TRBV9
abundance: many
CDR3aa: CASSVVSGGSTDTQYF
CDR3nt: TGTGCCAGCAGCGTAGTGAGCGGGGGAAGCACAGATACGCAGTATTTT

d_gene: NA
j_gene: TRBJ2-1
v_gene: TRBV28
abundance: few
CDR3aa: CASSFSGPAYNEQFF
CDR3nt: TGTGCCAGCAGTTTCTCCGGCCCCGCCTACAATGAGCAGTTCTTC

d_gene: NA
j_gene: TRBJ2-5
v_gene: TRBV7-7
abundance: few
CDR3aa: CASSLDAVETQYF
CDR3nt: TGTGCTAGCAGCTTAGATGCCGTAGAGACCCAGTACTTC

d_gene: NA
j_gene: TRBJ2-7
v_gene: TRBV10-3
abundance: few
CDR3aa: CAISERTGLYEQYF
CDR3nt: TGTGCCATCAGTGAGAGAACGGGGCTCTACGAGCAGTACTTC

d_gene: NA
j_gene: TRBJ2-7
v_gene: TRBV18
abundance: NA
CDR3aa: CASSPSPVSYEQYF
CDR3nt: TGTGCCAGCTCACCATCCCCGGTATCCTACGAGCAGTACTTC

d_gene: NA
j_gene: TRBJ1-1
v_gene: TRBV12-3/TRBV12-4
abundance: many
CDR3aa: CASSPTPFEAFF
CDR3nt: TGTGCCAGCAGCCCCACACCCTTCGAAGCTTTCTTT

d_gene: NA
j_gene: TRBJ1-1
v_gene: TRBV6-2/TRBV6-3
abundance: many
CDR3aa: CASSIMNTEAFF
CDR3nt: TGTGCCAGCAGTATCATGAACACTGAAGCTTTCTTT